A single sample gave rise to the 27 T cell receptor beta chains below, sequenced in a study of T cells in Graves' hyperthyroidism and ophthalmopathy. The CDR3 regions of TCR beta were amplified from RNA transcripts. Researchers ran a first-round RT-PCR on the TCR CDR3 using the HTBI primer set. TCRdb passed the multiplex PCR reads through MiXCR, listing each CDR3 protein once. The table includes roughly 500,000 distinct CDR3 sequences, less than 25% detected once. Sample: blood. All receptors derive from a woman in her 70s with Graves' ophthalmopathy.

This chain connects TRBV19 to TRBJ2-5, with 9 bases lining up with TRBD1. The junction had 9 bases not matched to a gene; V was cut back by 8 bases and J by 5 bases. CDR3 size: 14 residues. Germline V gives CDR1 LNHDA, CDR2 SQIVND (reference sequence). The CDR3 bases are TGTGCCAGTTCGGGACAGGGTTGGGGTGAGACCCAGTACTTC. This translates into CASSGQGWGETQYF.

In its sample, this clonotype was seen a few times. The rearrangement links TRBV11-3 to TRBJ2-1; D is unresolved. Germline CDR1 reads SGHNT; CDR2 reads YENEEA. The CDR3 totals 11 residues. Trimming stripped 6 bases from V and 7 bases from J, with 7 bases between. CDR3 DNA sequence: TGTGCCAGCAGTAAAGGGAATGAGCAGTTCTTC. It yields the protein CASSKGNEQFF. Full variable domain (missing parts from reference TRBV11-3 and TRBJ2-1): EAGVVQSPRYKIIEKKQPVAFWCNPISGHNTLYWYLQNLGQGPELLIRYENEEAVDDSQLPKDRFSAERLKGVDSTLKIQPAELGDSAVYLCASSKGNEQFFGPGTRLTVL.

V and J are TRBV7-9 and TRBJ2-7; D is ambiguous. Trimming took 6 bases from V and 1 from J, leaving 10 bases between them. The CDR3 is 13 residues long. CDR1 is SEHNR and CDR2 is FQNEAQ in the germline V gene (reference sequence). CDR3 region: CASSHVNSYEQYF. Written as DNA, the CDR3 is TGTGCCAGCAGTCACGTAAATTCCTACGAGCAGTACTTC.

This chain joins TRBV5-1 and TRBJ1-5, with 7 positions matching TRBD1. The trim removed 4 bases at V and 6 bases at J, leaving 7 bases unmatched. Germline V CDR1 and CDR2: SGHRS, YFSETQ. This CDR3 contains 14 residues. The CDR3 here is CASSETGPFQPQHF. CDR3 sequence (DNA): TGCGCCAGCAGCGAGACAGGGCCCTTTCAGCCCCAGCATTTT. Combining the CDR3 with reference TRBV5-1 and TRBJ1-5 gives the whole variable domain KAGVTQTPRYLIKTRGQQVTLSCSPISGHRSVSWYQQTPGQGLQFLFEYFSETQRNKGNFPGRFSGRQFSNSRSEMNVSTLELGDSALYLCASSETGPFQPQHFGDGTRLSIL.

The chain links TRBV29-1 to TRBJ2-1; 9 bases fit TRBD2. The CDR3 covers 15 residues. Germline-derived CDR1 and CDR2 are SQVTM and ANQGSEA. V shed 6 bases, J shed 5 bases, and the junction held 11 bases outside the gene matches. The CDR3, as DNA: TGCAGCGTGCTTGGTGGACTAGCGACCAACAATGAGCAGTTCTTC. Protein product: CSVLGGLATNNEQFF.

This clonotype came up many times. V usage is TRBV10-3 and J usage is TRBJ2-1; tentatively, D is TRBD2 (6 bases). Trimming pared 4 bases from V and 0 bases from J, leaving 16 bases between. This CDR3 comprises 17 residues. CDR1 is ENHRY, CDR2 SYGVKD, per germline. CDR3 residues: CAISGGELASSYNEQFF. The CDR3, as DNA: TGTGCCATCAGTGGCGGCGAGCTAGCGAGCTCCTACAATGAGCAGTTCTTC.

This rearrangement joins TRBV5-1 to TRBJ1-2; 8 bases agree with TRBD1. V gave up 4 bases and J gave up 1 base; unmatched junction bases: 12. The germline gives CDR1 SGHRS, CDR2 YFSETQ. The CDR3 is 17 residues long. The CDR3 here is CASSPRPTGASNYGYTF. In DNA, the CDR3 is TGCGCCAGCAGCCCCCGCCCGACAGGGGCCAGTAACTATGGCTACACCTTC.

This clonotype was detected a few times. The chain recombines TRBV27 with TRBJ1-6; no definite D call. Deletions cut 5 bases from V and 7 bases from J, with 18 bases between. CDR1 is MNHEY, CDR2 SMNVEV, per germline (reference sequence). The CDR3 runs to 16 residues. CDR3 residues: CASSKDVGLPNSPLHF. The CDR3, as DNA: TGTGCCAGCAGTAAGGACGTGGGTTTACCCAATTCACCCCTCCACTTT.

This chain links TRBV3-1 with TRBJ1-2; 8 bases match TRBD1. The germline V gene encodes CDR1 LGHDT and CDR2 YNNKEL (reference sequence). This CDR3 is 14 amino acids long. The V and J ends lost 4 bases and 4 bases, in that order; junction bases with no gene match: 5. The CDR3 loop reads CASSPGTGPYGYTF. The CDR3 region has the DNA TGTGCCAGCAGCCCTGGGACAGGTCCCTATGGCTACACCTTC.

V is TRBV19 and J is TRBJ2-1; TRBD2 is a possible D gene (6 bases). V lost 7 bases, J lost 3 bases, and 28 bases lay in between. CDR3 size: 19 residues. Germline loops: CDR1 LNHDA, CDR2 SQIVND (reference sequence). The CDR3: CASTLPRVGARGNYNEQFF. The DNA of the CDR3 is TGTGCCAGTACCCTCCCCCGCGTGGGTGCCCGGGGGAACTACAATGAGCAGTTCTTC.

This clonotype showed up just a few times. The V call is TRBV5-1, the J call TRBJ2-7; perhaps TRBD1 as D (5 bases). This CDR3 spans 17 amino acids. The germline V and J ends were trimmed by 0 bases and 2 bases, with 18 bases remaining between them. The germline gives CDR1 SGHRS, CDR2 YFSETQ. CDR3 DNA sequence: TGCGCCAGCAGCTTGGGCCCCACTTCAGGCAGGGCCTACGAGCAGTACTTC. It specifies CASSLGPTSGRAYEQYF.

This chain joins TRBV20-1 and TRBJ1-1; 8 bases match TRBD1. Losses at the gene ends were 5 bases for V and 7 bases for J; bases not matched to a gene: 9. Germline CDR1 and CDR2: DFQATT and SNEGSKA (reference sequence). This CDR3 has 13 amino acids. The CDR3 region is CSAGGGGTGEAFF. The DNA of the CDR3 is TGCAGTGCTGGAGGGGGGGGGACAGGTGAAGCTTTCTTT.

This clonotype has more than one count but fewer than ten. This chain joins TRBV10-3 and TRBJ2-7, with 7 bases lining up with TRBD2. Germline values: CDR1 ENHRY, CDR2 SYGVKD. The CDR3 contains 13 residues. J lost 1 base, V lost 10 bases, and 7 bases had no gene match. The CDR3 spells CATSRGESYEQYF. The CDR3 bases are TGTGCCACCTCCCGGGGGGAGTCCTACGAGCAGTACTTC.

This clonotype was seen only a few times. CDR3: CASSYSKGGEQYF. The CDR3 DNA reads as TGTGCCAGCAGTTATTCGAAGGGCGGGGAGCAGTACTTC. This rearrangement joins TRBV6-5 to TRBJ2-7; tentatively, D is TRBD2 (5 bases). CDR1 MNHEY and CDR2 SVGAGI come from the germline V gene. The CDR3 spans 13 residues. With 3 bases removed from V and 7 bases from J, the gap between germline ends came to 13 bases.

This clonotype was picked up a small number of times. The CDR3 bases are TGTGCCAGCAGTCCCACAGGGCGGCGGGATCAGCCCCAGCATTTT. Encoded protein: CASSPTGRRDQPQHF. The chain recombines TRBV28 with TRBJ1-5; TRBD1 might be the D (6 bases). The CDR3 is made up of 15 amino acids. Trimming left V 5 bases short and J 5 bases short, with 16 bases between. The germline CDR1 and CDR2 sequences are MDHEN and SYDVKM.

The genes are TRBV6-2 or TRBV6-3 and TRBJ1-2, with unresolved D. V was trimmed by 0 bases and J by 6 bases, leaving 8 bases between them. Germline-derived CDR1 and CDR2 are MNHEY and SVGEGT. The CDR3 is 13 amino acids. The CDR3 sequence: CASSYSGPDGYTF. The CDR3 DNA is TGTGCCAGCAGTTACTCGGGTCCGGATGGCTACACCTTC.

The V and J genes are TRBV4-3 and TRBJ2-3, with D possibly being TRBD1 or TRBD2 (6 bases each). V lost 4 bases to trimming and J lost 11 bases, with 16 bases between them. The germline gives CDR1 LGHNA, CDR2 YSLEER. This CDR3 comprises 13 residues. Here the CDR3 reads CASSPAGDSRQYF. The CDR3 DNA follows: TGCGCCAGCAGCCCAGCAGGGGACTCCAGGCAGTATTTT.

The chain employs TRBV5-6 and TRBJ2-3; D not certain. V was cut by 6 bases and J by 0 bases, with 8 bases left in between. The germline CDR1 and CDR2 sequences are SGHDT and YYEEEE. The CDR3 runs to 13 residues. CDR3 DNA: TGTGCCAGCACCATACTAAGCACAGATACGCAGTATTTT. Protein sequence: CASTILSTDTQYF. Drawing the rest from reference TRBV5-6 and TRBJ2-3, the complete variable domain is DAGVTQSPTHLIKTRGQQVTLRCSPKSGHDTVSWYQQALGQGPQFIFQYYEEEERQRGNFPDRFSGHQFPNYSSELNVNALLLGDSALYLCASTILSTDTQYFGPGTRLTVL.

This chain connects TRBV7-2 to TRBJ1-3, with D hard to call. Germline V gives CDR1 SGHTA, CDR2 FQGNSA. Trimming took 0 bases from V and 1 from J, leaving 10 bases between them. The CDR3 loop spans 16 amino acids. CDR3 nucleotide sequence: TGTGCCAGCAGCTTAGCAGAGCCAGATTCTGGAAACACCATATATTTT. Encoded protein: CASSLAEPDSGNTIYF.

On this clonotype itself: This may be a read error, as it is one base from a much larger clone. The chain joins TRBV28 to TRBJ1-2; D is possibly TRBD1 (5 bases). Trimming took off 11 bases at V and 7 bases at J, with 23 bases between the two ends. Germline CDR1 MDHEN, CDR2 SYDVKM. This CDR3 comprises 14 residues. CDR3 bases: TGTGCCCGCACCCTAGGGGCGGCCCCGGGTGGCTACACCTTC. This sequence encodes CARTLGAAPGGYTF.

The chain recombines TRBV30 with TRBJ2-7; 7 nucleotides agree with TRBD2. This CDR3 has 16 residues. The junction had 14 bases not matched to a gene; V was cut back by 0 bases and J by 6 bases. Germline CDR1 GTSNPN, CDR2 SVGIG (reference sequence). CDR3 protein: CAWSVVAGITIGEQYF. CDR3 coding DNA: TGTGCCTGGAGTGTAGTAGCGGGCATCACCATCGGCGAGCAGTACTTC.

The rearrangement joins TRBV20-1 to TRBJ2-3; tentative D call: TRBD2 (5 bases). Trimming shortened V by 6 bases and J by 3 bases, and 16 bases separated the two germline ends. The CDR3 is 14 amino acids. Germline V gene lookup returns CDR1 DFQATT and CDR2 SNEGSKA (reference sequence). Here the CDR3 DNA reads TGCAGTGCCCAAGGAGGACGTTTTACAGATACGCAGTATTTT. This translates into CSAQGGRFTDTQYF.

This clonotype was counted many times. The chain employs TRBV6-1 and TRBJ2-7; possibly TRBD1 for D (5 bases). CDR3 size: 14 residues. Trimming took off 7 bases at V and 1 base at J, with 14 bases between the two ends. Germline V gene lookup returns CDR1 MNHNS and CDR2 SASEGT. The CDR3 coding sequence is TGTGCCAGCAAAACGAGCAGGGTATCCTACGAGCAGTACTTC. It specifies CASKTSRVSYEQYF.

The J gene is TRBJ1-3, the V gene TRBV10-3; possibly TRBD1 for D (5 bases). This CDR3 comprises 15 residues. Trimming removed 6 bases at V and 0 bases at J, with 12 bases between. Germline V gene data show CDR1 as ENHRY and CDR2 as SYGVKD. CDR3 protein: CAIRGTPSSGNTIYF. As DNA, the CDR3 is TGTGCCATCAGGGGGACGCCTAGCTCTGGAAACACCATATATTTT.

This clonotype has just a few counts. This chain connects TRBV19 to TRBJ2-1; 8 nucleotides align to TRBD2. With 9 bases clipped from V and 5 bases from J, the junction kept 15 bases outside the gene matches. The CDR3 is 16 amino acids. CDR1 is LNHDA and CDR2 is SQIVND in the germline V gene (reference sequence). CDR3 residues: CASQAQSGSANNEQFF. CDR3 nucleotide sequence: TGTGCCAGCCAAGCCCAGAGCGGGAGCGCAAACAATGAGCAGTTCTTC.

This clonotype was recorded many times. This chain uses TRBV3-1 with TRBJ1-6; the D is unclear. Trimming took off 0 bases at V and 13 bases at J, with 13 bases between the two ends. The CDR3 contains 14 residues. Germline V CDR1 and CDR2: LGHDT, YNNKEL (reference sequence). DNA of the CDR3: TGTGCCAGCAGCCAAGAACAAGGAGGTTCGCCCCTCCACTTT. Translated: CASSQEQGGSPLHF.

This clonotype showed up just a few times. This chain uses TRBV12-3 or TRBV12-4 with TRBJ1-3; 12 positions agree with TRBD1. V gave up 6 bases and J gave up 3 bases; unmatched junction bases: 15. The CDR3 runs to 19 residues. The DNA for the CDR3 is TGTGCCAGCAGCCCGACGGAACCGGGACAGGGGGCATATGGAAACACCATATATTTT. Translated, it gives CASSPTEPGQGAYGNTIYF.